Following are 8 T cell receptor beta chains from one sample sequenced in a study of lymphopenia after photon versus proton radiotherapy. Libraries were prepared by immunoSEQ multiplex PCR; TCRdb keeps only in-frame clonotypes and omits some of them. The table shows about 24,000 clones, with around 84% occurring only once. Specimen: peripheral blood, collected from a patient treated with photon-based radiotherapy. The receptors were gathered from a man aged 40-55 years with gastric cancer.

This clone is a singleton in its sample. V gene TRBV5-6 combines with J gene TRBJ1-5; 7 bases map to TRBD1. V lost 0 bases and J lost 3; bases outside the gene matches: 6. There are 16 residues in the CDR3. CDR1 and CDR2 (germline): SGHDT, YYEEEE. In nucleotides, the CDR3 is TGTGCCAGCAGCTTGGGAGGACAGGCTATCAATCAGCCCCAGCATTTT. Translated, it gives CASSLGGQAINQPQHF.

This chain joins TRBV7-6 and TRBJ1-4; possible D gene TRBD1, 6 bases. Germline-derived CDR1 and CDR2 are SGHVS and FNYEAQ. The length of the CDR3 is 14 residues. Trimming took 4 bases from V and 3 from J, leaving 9 bases between them. The CDR3 DNA reads as TGTGCCAGCAGCTACCGGGGGCCTAATGAAAAACTGTTTTTT. Translation: CASSYRGPNEKLFF.

The chain couples TRBV7-3 to TRBJ1-6; D gene uncertain. Germline V lookup: CDR1 SGHTA, CDR2 FQGTGA. V was trimmed by 0 bases and J by 8 bases, leaving 5 bases between them. The CDR3 is made up of 13 amino acids. CDR3 sequence (DNA): TGTGCCAGCAGCTTAACGAATCATTCACCCCTCCACTTT. Translating gives CASSLTNHSPLHF. The full variable domain, with the rest looked up from reference TRBV7-3 and TRBJ1-6, is GAGVSQTPSNKVTEKGKYVELRCDPISGHTALYWYRQSLGQGPEFLIYFQGTGAADDSGLPNDRFFAVRPEGSVSTLKIQRTERGDSAVYLCASSLTNHSPLHFGNGTRLTVT.

The chain carries TRBV21-1 and TRBJ2-5; the listed D gene, TRBD1, was not tested against the DNA. TRBV21-1 is a pseudogene locus. This CDR3 comprises 13 residues. The CDR3 nucleotides are TGTGCCAGCAACTTGACAGGGAGGGAGACCCAGTACTTC. Encoded protein: CASNLTGRETQYF.

J is TRBJ1-5 and V is TRBV7-8; no definite D call. Germline assignment: CDR1 SGHVS and CDR2 FQNEAQ. CDR3 length: 15 residues. Trimming took off 3 bases at V and 1 base at J, with 10 bases between the two ends. The CDR3 nucleotides read TGTGCCAGCAGCTTGGGCGGCGGGAGCAATCAGCCCCAGCATTTT. This codes for CASSLGGGSNQPQHF.

Here the CDR3 DNA reads TGTGCCAGCAGCTCAAGACTTTACGAGCAGTACTTC. Residues: CASSSRLYEQYF. V usage is TRBV5-6 and J usage is TRBJ2-7; D unresolved. The CDR3 is 12 amino acids. Germline loops: CDR1 SGHDT, CDR2 YYEEEE. V gave up 3 bases and J gave up 4 bases, with 8 bases separating them.

The chain couples TRBV19 to TRBJ2-1; weak D call: TRBD2 (5 bases). Germline loops: CDR1 LNHDA, CDR2 SQIVND (reference sequence). Trimming removed 10 bases at V and 8 bases at J, with 24 bases between. This CDR3 is built from 15 residues. The DNA of the CDR3 is TGTGCCACCCAAGAGGGCCAGGCCCATATCGATGAGCAGTTCTTC. Encoded protein: CATQEGQAHIDEQFF.

The chain joins TRBV30 to TRBJ2-3; 8 bases match TRBD2. The CDR3 covers 14 residues. Losses at the gene ends were 0 bases for V and 6 bases for J; bases not matched to a gene: 5. From germline, CDR1 is GTSNPN and CDR2 SVGIG (reference sequence). The CDR3 is CAWSVGSGDDTQYF. DNA of the CDR3: TGTGCCTGGAGTGTGGGTAGCGGGGATGATACGCAGTATTTT.